Presented here are 19 T cell receptor beta chains from one specimen sequenced in a study of memory CD4+ T cells and cytomegalovirus serostatus. Single viable CD3+CD4+CD8-CD45RO+ cells were sorted as the memory CD4+ T cells. Clones were read by immunoSEQ multiplex PCR, and TCRdb kept only the in-frame ones, dropping some. Among about 82,000 clones listed, around 80% were seen once. The sample comprised memory CD4+ T cells from blood. These receptors were collected from an adult in good health and CMV-seronegative.

The chain has TRBV29-1 and TRBJ2-3; TRBD1 agrees at 8 bases. J was trimmed by 4 bases and V by 3 bases; bases with no gene match: 3. Per germline, CDR1 SQVTM and CDR2 ANQGSEA. CDR3 length: 13 residues. The CDR3 is CSVDRGHPDTQYF. The CDR3, as DNA: TGCAGCGTTGACAGGGGGCACCCAGATACGCAGTATTTT.

Comments on this clone: The same CDR3 arises from other DNA sequences in this sample as well. The V gene is TRBV7-9, the J gene TRBJ2-3; no clear D gene. Germline assignment: CDR1 SEHNR and CDR2 FQNEAQ (reference sequence). This CDR3 contains 13 residues. The V gene lost 5 bases and the J gene lost 4 bases, with 10 bases spanning the gap. CDR3 nucleotide sequence: TGTGCCAGCAGCCCCAAAGGACCAGATACGCAGTATTTT. Protein: CASSPKGPDTQYF.

This clone was observed a single time. The chain joins TRBV5-4 to TRBJ2-5; weak D call: TRBD1 (5 bases). The germline V gene has CDR1 SGHNT and CDR2 YYREEE (reference sequence). The CDR3 extends over 13 amino acids. V dropped 5 bases and J dropped 4 bases, with 12 bases sitting between them. CDR3 loop: CASRLLGAETQYF. CDR3 in DNA: TGTGCCAGCAGGCTGCTAGGGGCAGAGACCCAGTACTTC.

This clone was observed a few times. The rearrangement links TRBV5-1 to TRBJ1-2; D uncertain. Trimming stripped 4 bases from V and 7 bases from J, with 11 bases between. Germline V CDR1 and CDR2: SGHRS, YFSETQ. The CDR3 spans 12 residues. The DNA for the CDR3 is TGCGCCAGCAGCGACGACATTACTGGCTACACCTTC. Its protein product is CASSDDITGYTF.

The chain has TRBV29-1 and TRBJ2-1, with 7 bases fitting TRBD1. The CDR3 runs 13 residues. Germline values: CDR1 SQVTM, CDR2 ANQGSEA. V lost 5 bases and J lost 6; bases outside the gene matches: 7. The CDR3 protein is CSVQPSGGNEQFF. CDR3 DNA sequence: TGCAGCGTTCAACCTTCAGGGGGCAATGAGCAGTTCTTC.

V is TRBV6-6 and J is TRBJ2-1; TRBD1 agrees at 10 bases. V shed 8 bases and J 6 bases; nucleotides not matched to a gene: 7. The length of the CDR3 is 14 residues. From germline, CDR1 is MNHNY and CDR2 SVGAGI (reference sequence). The CDR3 here is CASHWTGGGNEQFF. The CDR3 DNA reads as TGTGCCAGCCATTGGACAGGGGGGGGCAATGAGCAGTTCTTC.

In this sample, this clone turned up a few times. The chain couples TRBV30 to TRBJ1-1; TRBD1 is a possible D gene (6 bases). Trimming took 2 bases from V and 5 from J, leaving 12 bases between them. CDR1 GTSNPN and CDR2 SVGIG come from the germline V gene (reference sequence). This CDR3 spans 13 amino acids. CDR3 DNA: TGTGCCTGGAGTAACAGGGTCGGGACTGAAGCTTTCTTT. Translating gives CAWSNRVGTEAFF.

Here the CDR3 DNA reads TGTGCCAGCAGCCCCCCCCACGGCCGATATAGCAATCAGCCCCAGCATTTT. This encodes CASSPPHGRYSNQPQHF. The chain employs TRBV28 and TRBJ1-5; D is unclear. Germline loops: CDR1 MDHEN, CDR2 SYDVKM. CDR3 length: 17 amino acids. Between the trimmed V and J ends, which lost 6 bases and 0 bases, there was a span of 18 bases.

The chain has TRBV7-2 and TRBJ2-5; 13 bases are a match to TRBD2. Trimming took 2 bases from V and 8 from J; bases not matched to a gene: 5. This CDR3 region has 15 residues. Per the germline V gene, CDR1 is SGHTA and CDR2 is FQGNSA. CDR3 residues: CASSLRLAGGPTQYF. CDR3 sequence (DNA): TGTGCCAGCAGCTTAAGACTAGCGGGGGGCCCCACCCAGTACTTC. The variable domain in full, with the rest retrieved from reference TRBV7-2 and TRBJ2-5, is GAGVSQSPSNKVTEKGKDVELRCDPISGHTALYWYRQSLGQGLEFLIYFQGNSAPDKSGLPSDRFSAERTGGSVSTLTIQRTQQEDSAVYLCASSLRLAGGPTQYFGPGTRLLVL.

This rearrangement joins TRBV11-2 to TRBJ2-3, with D possibly matching TRBD2 (6 bases). From germline, CDR1 is SGHAT and CDR2 FQNNGV. This CDR3 spans 18 amino acids. Trimming left V 5 bases short and J 0 bases short, with 21 bases between. The CDR3 loop reads CASSPRRAGEASTDTQYF. CDR3 nucleotides: TGTGCCAGCAGCCCACGCCGCGCCGGGGAGGCTAGCACAGATACGCAGTATTTT.

This clone was seen a handful of times. The CDR3: CASSVQQGTYEQYF. DNA for the CDR3: TGTGCCAGCAGCGTCCAGCAGGGTACCTACGAGCAGTACTTC. This chain links TRBV2 with TRBJ2-7; D may be TRBD1 (5 bases). The germline V and J ends were trimmed by 6 bases and 2 bases, with 14 bases remaining between them. Germline assignment: CDR1 SNHLY and CDR2 FYNNEI. This CDR3 is 14 amino acids long.

CDR3 sequence (DNA): TGTGCCAGCAGCCAAGCGGGGGCGGTGCGTAACATTCAGTACTTC. Its protein product is CASSQAGAVRNIQYF. The V gene is TRBV14, the J gene TRBJ2-4; the D call may be TRBD1 or TRBD2 (6 bases each). Trimming left V 1 base short and J 7 bases short, with 14 bases between. The germline CDR1 and CDR2 sequences are SGHDN and FVKESK. CDR3 size: 15 residues.

The chain couples TRBV12-2 to TRBJ1-6. TRBV12-2 is a listed pseudogene. The CDR3 spans 12 residues. CDR3 protein: CASRFFNSPLHF. In nucleotides, the CDR3 is TGTGCAAGTCGCTTTTTTAATTCACCCCTCCACTTT.

The J gene is TRBJ2-5, the V gene TRBV5-4; 11 bases align to TRBD1. This CDR3 has 15 amino acids. The J segment lost 4 bases and the V segment lost 4 bases, leaving 6 bases of the junction unmatched. CDR1 and CDR2 from the germline V gene are SGHNT and YYREEE (reference sequence). CDR3 nucleotides: TGTGCCAGCAGCAGTACCGGGACAGGGGGAGAGACCCAGTACTTC. This encodes CASSSTGTGGETQYF.

This clone was counted only a few times. This sample also contains other DNA sequences that code for the same CDR3. This chain joins TRBV7-9 and TRBJ1-1; no firm D call. Germline CDR1 reads SEHNR; CDR2 reads FQNEAQ (reference sequence). This CDR3 region has 13 residues. The V gene lost 3 bases and the J gene lost 1 base, with 6 bases spanning the gap. The CDR3 bases are TGTGCCAGCAGCTTGACTGAGAACACTGAAGCTTTCTTT. Translating it yields CASSLTENTEAFF.

V is TRBV5-4 and J is TRBJ1-1; D gene ambiguous. V lost 4 bases, J lost 1 base, and 8 bases lay in between. CDR3 length: 13 amino acids. The germline V gene encodes CDR1 SGHNT and CDR2 YYREEE (reference sequence). DNA of the CDR3: TGTGCCAGCAGCCGGACTGGGAACACTGAAGCTTTCTTT. It encodes CASSRTGNTEAFF. Supplemented by reference TRBV5-4 and TRBJ1-1, the full variable domain reads ETGVTQSPTHLIKTRGQQVTLRCSSQSGHNTVSWYQQALGQGPQFIFQYYREEENGRGNFPPRFSGLQFPNYSSELNVNALELDDSALYLCASSRTGNTEAFFGQGTRLTVV.

The CDR3 nucleotides read TGTGCCAGCAGCTTACGGGGGGCGCATGAAAAACTGTTTTTT. It yields the protein CASSLRGAHEKLFF. The chain is built from TRBV7-8 and TRBJ1-4, with D possibly TRBD1 on 6 matching bases. Trimming cost V 2 bases and J 6 bases, with 10 bases left between them. CDR1 is SGHVS and CDR2 is FQNEAQ in the germline V gene. The CDR3 has 14 amino acids.

The V call is TRBV7-6, the J call TRBJ2-1; TRBD2 agrees at 13 bases. The CDR3 contains 15 residues. V lost 5 bases and J lost 4; bases outside the gene matches: 2. The germline V gene encodes CDR1 SGHVS and CDR2 FNYEAQ. The CDR3 spells CASSKTSGGYNEQFF. The DNA of the CDR3 is TGTGCCAGCAGCAAGACTAGCGGGGGGTACAATGAGCAGTTCTTC.

The rearrangement links TRBV19 to TRBJ2-1, with 14 bases matching TRBD2. The CDR3 runs 16 residues. The germline V gene encodes CDR1 LNHDA and CDR2 SQIVND (reference sequence). V lost 2 bases to trimming and J lost 10 bases; unmatched junction nucleotides: 7. The CDR3 coding sequence is TGTGCCAGTAGTATATTTGGACTAGCGGGGGGCAGGGAGCAGTTCTTC. As protein: CASSIFGLAGGREQFF.